The clone carrying this TCR beta chain was found once. The sample originates from a study of technical replicates of blood from a few donors. The CDR3 extends over 19 amino acids. Trimming cost V 4 bases and J 0 bases; bases outside gene matches: 17. Looked up from germline, CDR1 is GTSNPN and CDR2 is SVGIG (reference sequence). Repertoires were generated with immunoSEQ multiplex PCR, while TCRdb's copy carries only in-frame clones and drops some. The sample contains over 80,000 clones, about 96% of which appear only once. The source of this sequence is a human donor in good health. Sequenced sample: T cells isolated from PBMCs. The chain carries TRBV30 and TRBJ2-1; TRBD2 matches at 8 bases. CDR3 region: CAWKDRASGWHNSYNEQFF. DNA of the CDR3: TGTGCCTGGAAGGATCGGGCTAGCGGGTGGCATAACTCCTACAATGAGCAGTTCTTC.